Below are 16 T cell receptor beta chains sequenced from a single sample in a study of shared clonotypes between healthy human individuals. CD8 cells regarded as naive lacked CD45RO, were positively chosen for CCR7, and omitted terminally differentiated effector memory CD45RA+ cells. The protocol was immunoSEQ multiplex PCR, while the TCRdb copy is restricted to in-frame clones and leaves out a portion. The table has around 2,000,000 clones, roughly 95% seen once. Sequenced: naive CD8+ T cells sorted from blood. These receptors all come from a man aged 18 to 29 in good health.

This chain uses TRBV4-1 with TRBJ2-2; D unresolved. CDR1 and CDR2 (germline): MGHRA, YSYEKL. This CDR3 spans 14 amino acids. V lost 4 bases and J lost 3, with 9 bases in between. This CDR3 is CASSREAYTGELFF. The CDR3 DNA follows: TGCGCCAGCAGCCGAGAGGCCTACACCGGGGAGCTGTTTTTT.

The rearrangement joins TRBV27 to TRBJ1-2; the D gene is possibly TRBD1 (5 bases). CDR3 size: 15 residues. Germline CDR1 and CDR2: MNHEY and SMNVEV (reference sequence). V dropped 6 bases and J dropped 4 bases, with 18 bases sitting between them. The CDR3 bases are TGTGCCAGCAGCCTTGCGGCAGGGAGTCCCTATGGCTACACCTTC. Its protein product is CASSLAAGSPYGYTF.

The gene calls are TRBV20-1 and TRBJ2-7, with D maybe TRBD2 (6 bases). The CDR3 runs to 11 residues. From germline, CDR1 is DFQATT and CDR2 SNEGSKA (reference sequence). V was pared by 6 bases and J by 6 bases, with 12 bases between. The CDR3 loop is CSAGLPSEQYF. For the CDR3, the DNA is TGCAGTGCAGGACTACCCAGCGAGCAGTACTTC.

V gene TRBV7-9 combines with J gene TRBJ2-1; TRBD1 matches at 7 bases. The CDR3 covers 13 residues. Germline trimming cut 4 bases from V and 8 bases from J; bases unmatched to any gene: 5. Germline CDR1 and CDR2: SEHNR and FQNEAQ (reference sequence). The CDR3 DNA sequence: TGTGCCAGCAGCTCCCCAGGGGGTGATGAGCAGTTCTTC. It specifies CASSSPGGDEQFF.

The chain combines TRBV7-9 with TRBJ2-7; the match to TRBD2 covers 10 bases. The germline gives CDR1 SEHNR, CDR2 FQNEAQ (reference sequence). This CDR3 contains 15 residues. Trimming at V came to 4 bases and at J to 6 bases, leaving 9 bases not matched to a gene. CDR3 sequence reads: CASSSSGRAFSEQYF. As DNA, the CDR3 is TGTGCCAGCAGCTCCAGCGGGAGGGCCTTCTCCGAGCAGTACTTC. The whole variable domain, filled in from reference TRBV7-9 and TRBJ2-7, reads DTGVSQNPRHKITKRGQNVTFRCDPISEHNRLYWYRQTLGQGPEFLTYFQNEAQLEKSRLLSDRFSAERPKGSFSTLEIQRTEQGDSAMYLCASSSSGRAFSEQYFGPGTRLTVT.

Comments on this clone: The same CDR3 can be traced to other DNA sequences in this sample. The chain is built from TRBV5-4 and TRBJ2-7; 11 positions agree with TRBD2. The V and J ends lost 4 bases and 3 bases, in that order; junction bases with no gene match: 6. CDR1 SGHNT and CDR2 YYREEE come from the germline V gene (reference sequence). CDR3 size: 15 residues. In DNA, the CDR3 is TGTGCCAGCAGCCGCGGGACTAGCGGCCTCTACGAGCAGTACTTC. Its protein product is CASSRGTSGLYEQYF. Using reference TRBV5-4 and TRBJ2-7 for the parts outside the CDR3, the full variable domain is ETGVTQSPTHLIKTRGQQVTLRCSSQSGHNTVSWYQQALGQGPQFIFQYYREEENGRGNFPPRFSGLQFPNYSSELNVNALELDDSALYLCASSRGTSGLYEQYFGPGTRLTVT.

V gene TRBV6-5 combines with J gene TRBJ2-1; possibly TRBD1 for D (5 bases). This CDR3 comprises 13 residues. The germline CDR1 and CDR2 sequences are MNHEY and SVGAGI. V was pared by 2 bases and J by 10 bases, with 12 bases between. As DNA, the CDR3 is TGTGCCAGCAGTTACGTACAGGCAGAAGAGCAGTTCTTC. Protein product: CASSYVQAEEQFF.

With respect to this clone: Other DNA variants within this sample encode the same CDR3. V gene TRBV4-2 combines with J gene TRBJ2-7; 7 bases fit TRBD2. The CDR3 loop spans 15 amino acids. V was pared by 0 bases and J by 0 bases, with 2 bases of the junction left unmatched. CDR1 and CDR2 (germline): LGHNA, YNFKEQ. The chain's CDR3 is CASSQEGGSSYEQYF. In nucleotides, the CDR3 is TGTGCCAGCAGCCAAGAGGGCGGGAGCTCCTACGAGCAGTACTTC.

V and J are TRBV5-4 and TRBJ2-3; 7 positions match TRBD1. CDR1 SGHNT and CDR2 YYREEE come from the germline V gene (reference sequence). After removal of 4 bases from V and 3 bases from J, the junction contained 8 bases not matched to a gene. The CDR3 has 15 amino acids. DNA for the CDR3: TGTGCCAGCAGCACCGGGACAGTGCAAACAGATACGCAGTATTTT. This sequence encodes CASSTGTVQTDTQYF.

DNA of the CDR3: TGTGCCAGCAGTTACGGACTAGCGGGGGTCACCGGGGAGCTGTTTTTT. It is translated as CASSYGLAGVTGELFF. V and J are TRBV6-5 and TRBJ2-2; 13 bases are shared with TRBD2. The CDR3 is 16 amino acids. The J segment lost 4 bases and the V segment lost 2 bases, leaving 1 base of the junction unmatched. Germline V gene lookup returns CDR1 MNHEY and CDR2 SVGAGI.

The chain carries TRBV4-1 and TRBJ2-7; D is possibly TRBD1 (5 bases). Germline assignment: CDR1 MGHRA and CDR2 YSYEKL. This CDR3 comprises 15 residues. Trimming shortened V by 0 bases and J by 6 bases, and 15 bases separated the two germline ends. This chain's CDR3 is CASSQDDSIVFEQYF. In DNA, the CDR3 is TGCGCCAGCAGCCAAGATGACAGTATTGTCTTCGAGCAGTACTTC.

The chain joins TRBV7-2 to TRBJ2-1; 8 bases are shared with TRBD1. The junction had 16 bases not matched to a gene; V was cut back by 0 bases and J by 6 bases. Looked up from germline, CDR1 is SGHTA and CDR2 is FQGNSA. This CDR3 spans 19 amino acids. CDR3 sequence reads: CASSLALTPTGEFGNEQFF. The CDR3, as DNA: TGTGCCAGCAGCTTAGCCCTCACCCCGACAGGGGAATTTGGCAATGAGCAGTTCTTC.

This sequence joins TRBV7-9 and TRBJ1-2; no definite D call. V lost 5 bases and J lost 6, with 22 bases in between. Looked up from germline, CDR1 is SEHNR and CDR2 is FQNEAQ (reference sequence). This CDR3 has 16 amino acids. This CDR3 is CASSPLGGASRDGYTF. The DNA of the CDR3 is TGTGCCAGCAGCCCCCTAGGTGGAGCAAGTCGGGATGGCTACACCTTC.

CDR3 loop: CASSEGDSTIYNEQFF. Written as DNA, the CDR3 is TGTGCCAGCAGTGAAGGAGACAGCACCATTTACAATGAGCAGTTCTTC. The V and J genes are TRBV2 and TRBJ2-1, with D perhaps TRBD1 (5 bases). V was pared by 1 base and J by 4 bases, with 14 bases between. The CDR3 runs to 16 residues. In germline, CDR1 is SNHLY, CDR2 FYNNEI.

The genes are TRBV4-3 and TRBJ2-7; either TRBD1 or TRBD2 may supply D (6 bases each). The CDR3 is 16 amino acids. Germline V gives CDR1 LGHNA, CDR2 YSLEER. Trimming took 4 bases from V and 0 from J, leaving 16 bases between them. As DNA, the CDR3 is TGCGCCAGCAGCCCACTAGCAAAGGGGGACTCCTACGAGCAGTACTTC. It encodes CASSPLAKGDSYEQYF.

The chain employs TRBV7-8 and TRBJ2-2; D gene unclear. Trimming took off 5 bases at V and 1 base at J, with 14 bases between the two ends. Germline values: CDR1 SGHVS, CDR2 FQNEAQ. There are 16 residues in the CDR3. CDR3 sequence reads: CASSVYELLNTGELFF. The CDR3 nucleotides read TGTGCCAGCAGCGTTTACGAGCTTTTGAACACCGGGGAGCTGTTTTTT.